One and the same sample provided the 23 T cell receptor beta chains below, sequenced in a study of cytomegalovirus exposure and HLA in healthy donors (dated by TCRdb to the late 2010s). Library preparation employed the immunoSEQ multiplex PCR assay. The multiplex PCR relied on a mix of 60 forward primers for TCR Vbeta segments and 13 reverse primers for TCR Jbeta segments. This is the immuneACCESS table as TCRdb keeps it, with only in-frame sequences that have V and J called. A part of the clones is gone; compared with another copy, unresolved V genes explain less than half, and the rest is unexplained. For this sample the table gives about 79,000 clones, of which approximately 74% were detected only once. The ten largest clones represent over 8% of the sample. What was sequenced was PBMCs. The source is a man aged 40-55 years in good health and CMV-seropositive.

This clone was picked up one time. This chain joins TRBV7-2 and TRBJ2-6; perhaps TRBD2 as D (5 bases). V lost 2 bases and J 3 bases, leaving 8 bases between the germline ends. Germline CDR1 SGHTA, CDR2 FQGNSA. This CDR3 has 15 amino acids. Here the CDR3 DNA reads TGTGCCAGCAGCTTACTGCGGGTTGGGGCCAACGTCCTGACTTTC. Translation gives CASSLLRVGANVLTF.

The V gene is TRBV2, the J gene TRBJ2-7; no clear D. CDR3 length: 14 amino acids. The V gene lost 2 bases and the J gene lost 0 bases, with 8 bases spanning the gap. The V gene's germline CDR1 is SNHLY and CDR2 FYNNEI. The CDR3 nucleotides are TGTGCCAGCAGTGAAATTCACAGCTCCTACGAGCAGTACTTC. Translated: CASSEIHSSYEQYF. The variable domain in full, completed from reference TRBV2 and TRBJ2-7, reads EPEVTQTPSHQVTQMGQEVILRCVPISNHLYFYWYRQILGQKVEFLVSFYNNEISEKSEIFDDQFSVERPDGSNFTLKIRSTKLEDSAMYFCASSEIHSSYEQYFGPGTRLTVT.

The chain combines TRBV5-1 with TRBJ2-7, with D unclear. Trimming cost V 6 bases and J 3 bases, with 16 bases left between them. The CDR3 extends over 14 amino acids. The germline gives CDR1 SGHRS, CDR2 YFSETQ. As DNA, the CDR3 is TGCGCCAGCACTAATCTACAGCCGTACTACGAGCAGTACTTC. Encoded protein: CASTNLQPYYEQYF.

This chain links TRBV30 with TRBJ1-2; unclear D gene. The length of the CDR3 is 14 residues. Germline V lookup: CDR1 GTSNPN, CDR2 SVGIG (reference sequence). Trimming cost V 4 bases and J 4 bases, with 16 bases left between them. The chain's CDR3 is CAWISPGVSYGYTF. The CDR3 nucleotides are TGTGCCTGGATCTCCCCGGGAGTCTCCTATGGCTACACCTTC.

The V and J genes are TRBV30 and TRBJ2-7, with D unresolved. The V gene lost 0 bases and the J gene lost 4 bases, with 13 bases spanning the gap. Germline values: CDR1 GTSNPN, CDR2 SVGIG (reference sequence). This CDR3 comprises 14 residues. The DNA of the CDR3 is TGTGCCTGGAGTGTTGGTGGCAGTATGTACGAGCAGTACTTC. Translating it yields CAWSVGGSMYEQYF.

The V and J genes are TRBV10-1 and TRBJ2-5; a weak D match, TRBD1 (5 bases). CDR1 is WNHNN, CDR2 SYGVQD, per germline (reference sequence). This CDR3 is built from 14 residues. The V end lost 2 bases, the J end lost 4 bases, and 11 bases lay between the germline ends. CDR3: CASSEVGRRETQYF. CDR3 bases: TGCGCCAGCAGTGAGGTGGGGCGACGAGAGACCCAGTACTTC.

The chain couples TRBV11-2 to TRBJ2-1; the D gene is possibly TRBD2 (5 bases). The germline V gene encodes CDR1 SGHAT and CDR2 FQNNGV. This CDR3 region has 14 residues. V shed 2 bases and J shed 7 bases, with 12 bases lying between them. This CDR3 is CASSLLGAVNEQFF. CDR3 nucleotide sequence: TGTGCCAGCAGCTTACTGGGAGCGGTAAATGAGCAGTTCTTC.

The table lists this clone with a few counts. This chain links TRBV6-5 with TRBJ2-1; D call uncertain. The germline V and J ends were trimmed by 5 bases and 8 bases, with 10 bases remaining between them. CDR1 is MNHEY and CDR2 is SVGAGI in the germline V gene. The CDR3 is made up of 12 amino acids. The DNA for the CDR3 is TGTGCCAGCAGTGATAGTTACGATGAGCAGTTCTTC. It translates to CASSDSYDEQFF.

The chain employs TRBV5-1 and TRBJ2-7; D possibly corresponds to TRBD2 (6 bases). The CDR3 is made up of 15 amino acids. The V and J ends lost 4 bases and 5 bases respectively, with 19 bases between them. In germline, CDR1 is SGHRS, CDR2 YFSETQ. In DNA form, the CDR3 reads TGCGCCAGCAGCGTCGACGGGACTGCCCAGAACGAGCAGTACTTC. Translated: CASSVDGTAQNEQYF.

The gene calls are TRBV5-1 and TRBJ1-3; D not certain. Per the germline V gene, CDR1 is SGHRS and CDR2 is YFSETQ. The CDR3 consists of 13 residues. V shed 7 bases and J shed 0 bases, with 8 bases lying between them. This CDR3 reads CASSVSSGNTIYF. The CDR3 DNA sequence: TGCGCCAGCTCTGTGAGCTCTGGAAACACCATATATTTT.

V and J are TRBV7-9 and TRBJ2-5, with 11 bases fitting TRBD2. The CDR3 runs 13 residues. The trim removed 5 bases at V and 7 bases at J, leaving 3 bases unmatched. Per germline, CDR1 SEHNR and CDR2 FQNEAQ (reference sequence). The CDR3, as DNA: TGTGCCAGCAGCCTCGGGACTAGCGGGACCCAGTACTTC. It codes for CASSLGTSGTQYF.

This clone was recorded a few times. At one end the junction does not follow the germline gene, possibly because of a read error. The chain recombines TRBV7-6 with TRBJ2-7; a weak D match, TRBD2 (5 bases). Germline loops: CDR1 SGHVS, CDR2 FNYEAQ. This CDR3 spans 15 amino acids. CDR3 sequence: CASSLDEGFTYEQYF. CDR3 sequence (DNA): TGTGCCAGCAGCCTCGATGAGGGATTCACCTATGAGCAGTACTTC.

This chain uses TRBV25-1 with TRBJ2-7; TRBD1 matches at 11 bases. Germline-derived CDR1 and CDR2 are MGHDK and SYGVNS. This CDR3 has 17 amino acids. J was trimmed by 5 bases and V by 6 bases; bases with no gene match: 15. CDR3 in amino acids: CASSTPPRDRGVHEQYF. The DNA of the CDR3 is TGTGCCAGCAGCACCCCCCCGCGGGACAGGGGGGTCCACGAGCAGTACTTC.

This clone came up a few times. The chain carries TRBV2 and TRBJ1-5; possible D gene TRBD1, 5 bases. Germline V gene sequence: CDR1 SNHLY, CDR2 FYNNEI. The ends were cut back, 10 bases at V and 0 bases at J, with 10 bases in the middle. This CDR3 is 13 amino acids long. CDR3 nucleotide sequence: TGTGCCACCGGGGGGAATAGCAATCAGCCCCAGCATTTT. Its translation is CATGGNSNQPQHF.

In this sample, this clone turned up a few times. The V gene is TRBV6-6, the J gene TRBJ2-5; TRBD1 matches 9 bases. CDR1 and CDR2 (germline): MNHNY, SVGAGI (reference sequence). V gave up 5 bases and J gave up 5 bases; unmatched junction bases: 9. The CDR3 sequence is 15 residues long. The chain's CDR3 is CASSRRDRVGETQYF. CDR3 DNA: TGTGCCAGCAGTCGCCGGGACAGGGTCGGGGAGACCCAGTACTTC.

The V and J genes are TRBV7-6 and TRBJ2-1; TRBD2 agrees at 9 bases. From germline, CDR1 is SGHVS and CDR2 FNYEAQ. After removal of 2 bases from V and 5 bases from J, the junction contained 7 bases not matched to a gene. The length of the CDR3 is 16 residues. CDR3 protein: CASSLSSGDLHNEQFF. In DNA, the CDR3 is TGTGCCAGCAGCTTATCTAGCGGGGACCTACACAATGAGCAGTTCTTC.

The J gene is TRBJ1-2, the V gene TRBV4-3; TRBD1 matches 9 bases. The germline gives CDR1 LGHNA, CDR2 YSLEER. This CDR3 contains 13 residues. Trimming took 5 bases from V and 8 from J; bases not matched to a gene: 6. The CDR3 protein is CASSSQGAGGYTF. The DNA for the CDR3 is TGCGCCAGCAGCTCACAGGGGGCTGGAGGCTACACCTTC.

The chain uses TRBV25-1 and TRBJ2-3; 14 bases are a match to TRBD2. This CDR3 has 18 amino acids. The V gene end was trimmed by 5 bases and the J gene end by 9 bases; junction bases not matched to a gene: 16. Germline CDR1 is MGHDK and CDR2 is SYGVNS. CDR3 sequence: CASSLPEGTSGGMETQYF. The CDR3 DNA is TGTGCCAGCAGTTTACCAGAGGGGACTAGCGGGGGAATGGAGACGCAGTATTTT.

The chain links TRBV13 to TRBJ2-6, with D possibly matching TRBD2 (5 bases). V gave up 5 bases and J gave up 4 bases, with 15 bases separating them. The germline gives CDR1 PRHDT, CDR2 FYEKMQ (reference sequence). The CDR3 contains 16 residues. The CDR3 sequence is CASSVTPGLGANVLTF. CDR3 DNA sequence: TGTGCCAGCAGCGTCACGCCGGGGTTAGGGGCCAACGTCCTGACTTTC.

The V gene is TRBV19, the J gene TRBJ1-2; possibly TRBD1 for D (5 bases). The CDR3 runs 16 residues. Trimming removed 3 bases from V and 0 bases from J, with 14 bases in between. The V gene's germline CDR1 is LNHDA and CDR2 SQIVND (reference sequence). The CDR3 nucleotides are TGTGCCAGTAGTATTTTTTTTGGGGCCGCTAACTATGGCTACACCTTC. This encodes CASSIFFGAANYGYTF.

The chain couples TRBV9 to TRBJ2-1, with D possibly TRBD1 on 6 matching bases. The CDR3 loop spans 15 amino acids. Trimming removed 3 bases at V and 5 bases at J, with 15 bases between. CDR1 is SGDLS, CDR2 YYNGEE, per germline. CDR3 sequence: CASSGGHSIHNEQFF. The CDR3 nucleotides are TGTGCCAGCAGCGGGGGACACTCGATCCACAATGAGCAGTTCTTC.

The chain carries TRBV5-1 and TRBJ2-1; D not resolved. The ends were cut back, 0 bases at V and 1 base at J, with 5 bases in the middle. This CDR3 is 14 amino acids long. Germline values: CDR1 SGHRS, CDR2 YFSETQ. The CDR3 is CASSLDISYNEQFF. CDR3 nucleotides: TGCGCCAGCAGCTTGGACATATCCTACAATGAGCAGTTCTTC.

The rearrangement joins TRBV30 to TRBJ1-2, with 7 bases identical to TRBD1. The CDR3 spans 13 residues. From germline, CDR1 is GTSNPN and CDR2 SVGIG (reference sequence). Losses at the gene ends were 7 bases for V and 1 base for J; bases not matched to a gene: 6. As DNA, the CDR3 is TGTGCCTTTAGACAGGGCCGTAACTATGGCTACACCTTC. As protein: CAFRQGRNYGYTF.